This T cell receptor (beta chain) appears in the sequencing data of a study of OX40 agonist ivuxolimab in advanced cancers. Comments on this clone: Antigen unknown.

Sampling times: baseline, cycle 4 day 1, cycle 7 day 1. V gave up 3 bases and J gave up 7 bases, with 19 bases separating them. This CDR3 comprises 16 residues. Libraries were prepared by immunoSEQ multiplex PCR; TCRdb keeps only in-frame clonotypes and omits some of them. The data show around 69,000 clones, about 91% seen once. Whole-study results and caveats: Partial responders receiving 0.1-3.0 mg/kg showed among the lowest clonal expansion.

This material consisted of CD4+ or CD8+ T cells sorted from blood, taken in a trial of the OX40 agonist ivuxolimab. The gene calls are TRBV23-1 and TRBJ2-1, with D uncertain. TRBV23-1 is recorded as an ORF, its role being uncertain. This receptor was identified in an adult with an advanced solid tumor such as melanoma, head and neck, liver or kidney cancer. The CDR3 DNA follows: TGCGCCAGCAGTCAGACCAGTGACCCTAAGACGAATGAGCAGTTCTTC. Residues: CASSQTSDPKTNEQFF.